The following is a T cell receptor (beta chain) sequence with its context. The sample comes from a study of T-cell reconstitution after alpha-beta-depleted transplantation in children. V lost 3 bases and J 4 bases, leaving 12 bases between the germline ends. The CDR3 contains 14 residues. Germline assignment: CDR1 ENHRY and CDR2 SYGVKD. During its preparation, the TCRbeta library received unique molecular identifiers. A single record per CDR3 protein comes from TCRdb applying MiXCR to the PCR reads. The sample has about 500,000 distinct CDR3 sequences; 32% are singletons. This receptor was obtained from a human donor who donated a stem cell graft to a child with aplastic anemia. The chain is built from TRBV10-3 and TRBJ1-2; tentative D call: TRBD1 (5 bases). The input for sequencing was PBMCs from the stem cell graft donor, taken from the stem cell graft. The CDR3 DNA sequence: TGTGCCATCAGTGAAGAGGGGCCGACCTATGGCTACACCTTC. Amino acid sequence: CAISEEGPTYGYTF.